This T cell receptor beta chain was sequenced during a study of OX40 agonist ivuxolimab in advanced cancers. Study background: Among those treated, three patients had partial responses, one with hepatocellular carcinoma and two with cutaneous melanoma.

General study findings and limits: Expanded clones tended on average to be more numerous among CD8+ T cells than CD4+.

Sequencing was performed with immunoSEQ multiplex PCR; in TCRdb, only in-frame clones are kept and a portion is missing. The sample contains roughly 40,000 clones, around 91% of which appear only once. About this clone itself: What it recognizes is unknown.

Sample: CD4+ or CD8+ T cells sorted from blood, taken in a trial of the OX40 agonist ivuxolimab. The clonotype was recovered from an adult with an advanced solid tumor such as melanoma, head and neck, liver or kidney cancer.

CDR3 DNA: TGTGCCTGGAGTGCCACCGGGATCCTCTATGGCTACACCTTC. Protein sequence: CAWSATGILYGYTF. This chain uses TRBV30 with TRBJ1-2; D remains ambiguous. Trimming pared 1 base from V and 4 bases from J, leaving 13 bases between. CDR1 GTSNPN and CDR2 SVGIG come from the germline V gene (reference sequence). The CDR3 is 14 residues long.